This T cell receptor beta chain originates from a study of beta chain features in type 1 diabetes. Expressed TCRB transcripts were sequenced because the entire RNA isolate underwent reverse transcription. Here immunoSEQ multiplex PCR was the method, and the copy in TCRdb shows in-frame clones only, minus some. The data hold 250,000 to 300,000 clones, with 8% observed a single time. The CDR3 extends over 14 amino acids. The genes are TRBV1 and TRBJ2-3; TRBD1 was called by the table and not checked on the DNA. TRBV1 is termed a pseudogene. The clonotype was recovered from a woman aged 18-29 years in good health. The sequenced material came from central memory CD4+ T cells from blood. The CDR3 loop is CTSSQGTDKDTQYF. CDR3 coding DNA: TGCACCAGCAGCCAGGGGACAGATAAAGATACGCAGTATTTT.